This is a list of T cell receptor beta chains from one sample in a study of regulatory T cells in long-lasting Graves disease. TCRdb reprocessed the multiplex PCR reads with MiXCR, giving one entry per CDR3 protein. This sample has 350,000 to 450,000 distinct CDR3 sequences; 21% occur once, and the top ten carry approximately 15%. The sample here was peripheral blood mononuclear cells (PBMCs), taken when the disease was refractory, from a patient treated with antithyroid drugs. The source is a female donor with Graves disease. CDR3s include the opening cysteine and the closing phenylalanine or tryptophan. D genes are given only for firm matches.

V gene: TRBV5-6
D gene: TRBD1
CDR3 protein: CASRGTGGVGETQYF

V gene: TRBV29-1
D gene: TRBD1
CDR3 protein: CSVEKNRGLNEQYF

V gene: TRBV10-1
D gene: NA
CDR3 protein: CASSAREKTEAFF

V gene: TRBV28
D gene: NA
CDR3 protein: CASSTSKGSTNEQFF

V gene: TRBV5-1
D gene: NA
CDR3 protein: CASSLSGAAAYEQYF

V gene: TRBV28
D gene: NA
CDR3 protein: CASSLWAGTDTQYF

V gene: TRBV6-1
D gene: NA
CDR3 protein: CATRGGVGQPQHF

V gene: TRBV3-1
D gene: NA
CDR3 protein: CASSQEVVSETQYF

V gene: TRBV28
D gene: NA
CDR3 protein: CASSLSAGATYEQYF

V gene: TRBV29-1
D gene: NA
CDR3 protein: CSVDWGSYGYTF

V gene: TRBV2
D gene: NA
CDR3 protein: CASSEARGVSQETQYF

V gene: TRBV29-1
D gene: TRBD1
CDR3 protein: CSVESGGREETQYF

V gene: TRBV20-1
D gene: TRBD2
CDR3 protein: CSARDSGLAGGRAYEQYF

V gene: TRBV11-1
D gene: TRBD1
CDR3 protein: CASSPFRDRDNEQFF

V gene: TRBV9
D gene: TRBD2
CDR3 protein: CASSVASGSYEQYF

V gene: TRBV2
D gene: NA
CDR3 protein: CARSSGGSGELFF

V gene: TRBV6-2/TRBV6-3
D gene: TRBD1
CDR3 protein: CASSYRDSKRQPQHF

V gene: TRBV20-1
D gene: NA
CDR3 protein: CSARVVGKQETQYF

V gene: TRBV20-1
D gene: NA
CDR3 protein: CSAPPRGTSLETQYF

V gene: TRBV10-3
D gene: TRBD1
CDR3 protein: CAISDRGLYEQYF

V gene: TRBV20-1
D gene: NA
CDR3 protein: CSAVEGPYYEQYF

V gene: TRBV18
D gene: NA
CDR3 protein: CASSPPGGAGNEQFF

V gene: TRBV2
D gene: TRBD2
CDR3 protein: CASSERMAGDQETQYF

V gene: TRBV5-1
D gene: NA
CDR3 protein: CASSFGFSGANVLTF

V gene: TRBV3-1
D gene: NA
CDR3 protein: CASSQDHGTNGYTF

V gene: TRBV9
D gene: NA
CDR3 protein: CASSGNWGEKLFF

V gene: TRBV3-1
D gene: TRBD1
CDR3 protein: CASSQDQGGVYEQYF

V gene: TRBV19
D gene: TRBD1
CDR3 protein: CASSTTGGGEAFF

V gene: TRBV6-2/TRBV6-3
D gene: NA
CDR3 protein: CASSYEPGVNTEAFF

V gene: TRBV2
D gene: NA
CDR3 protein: CASIAGQRNTGELFF

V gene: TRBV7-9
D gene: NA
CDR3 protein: CASRGTVDTEAFF

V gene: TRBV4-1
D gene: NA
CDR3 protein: CASSQEWVAHNQPQHF

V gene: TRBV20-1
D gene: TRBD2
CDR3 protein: CSARPPSGQVPEQYF

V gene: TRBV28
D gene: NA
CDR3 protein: CASSFAGGGSPLHF

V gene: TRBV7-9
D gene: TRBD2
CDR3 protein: CASSLGLAGGISSYEQYF

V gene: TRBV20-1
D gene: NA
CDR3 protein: CSAGKTSSHEQYF

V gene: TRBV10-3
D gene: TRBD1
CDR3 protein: CAIRGGQGTEAFF

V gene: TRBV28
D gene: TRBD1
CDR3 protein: CASIPGQTNTEAFF

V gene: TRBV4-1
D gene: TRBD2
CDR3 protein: CASSQVLADYYEQYF

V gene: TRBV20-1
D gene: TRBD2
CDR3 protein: CSARDPSGSGETQYF

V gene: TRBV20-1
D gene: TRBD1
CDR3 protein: CSAKTGSTYNEQFF

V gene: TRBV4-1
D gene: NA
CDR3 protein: CASSQRGESTYEQYF

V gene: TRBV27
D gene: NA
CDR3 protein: CASSLGSYSNQPQHF

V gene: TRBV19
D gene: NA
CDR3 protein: CASSQAGDYGYTF

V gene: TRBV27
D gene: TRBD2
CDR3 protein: CASSPRTSGVRAVETQYF

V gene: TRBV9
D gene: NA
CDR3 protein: CASSAGDTTTGELFF

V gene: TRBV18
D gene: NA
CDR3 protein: CASHRPGGQDSPLHF

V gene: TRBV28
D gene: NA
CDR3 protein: CASKSRYEQYF

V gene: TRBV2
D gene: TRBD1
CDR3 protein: CATKPGQGNYGYTF